This T cell receptor (beta chain) is drawn from a study of T cells in Graves' hyperthyroidism and ophthalmopathy. Regions amplified from RNA transcripts were the TCR beta CDR3 regions. HTBI primers drove first-round RT-PCR of the TCR CDR3. TCRdb re-called the multiplex PCR reads with MiXCR, one entry per CDR3 protein. The sample contains some 560,000 distinct CDR3 sequences, approximately 14% of which appear only once. The clonotype originates from a woman in her 30s with Graves' hyperthyroidism. Material for sequencing was blood.

The CDR3 here is CSVERTEGADGYTF. CDR3 DNA: TGCAGCGTTGAAAGGACCGAGGGGGCTGATGGCTACACCTTC. The V call is TRBV29-1, the J call TRBJ1-2; 7 bases fit TRBD1. Trimming removed 2 bases from V and 6 bases from J; junction bases left unmatched: 9. There are 14 residues in the CDR3. Germline V gene lookup returns CDR1 SQVTM and CDR2 ANQGSEA.